Described below is a single TCR beta chain sequence and its context. This CDR3 region has 14 residues. Germline-derived CDR1 and CDR2 are SGDLS and YYNGEE. Trimming cost V 4 bases and J 6 bases, with 16 bases left between them. TCRdb independently ran MiXCR on the RT-PCR reads; one entry per CDR3 protein. Of fewer than 800,000 distinct CDR3 sequences listed, about 14% are singletons. V usage is TRBV9 and J usage is TRBJ1-1, with a weak D call TRBD1 (5 bases). The clonotype was recovered from a female donor in good health, serving as a healthy control. The sequenced sample was memory CD4+ T cells from blood. CDR3 sequence reads: CASSQTTGVAEAFF. The CDR3 region has the DNA TGTGCCAGCAGCCAAACTACGGGGGTAGCTGAAGCTTTCTTT.